This TCR beta chain was identified in a study of T cell responses to AZD1222 COVID-19 vaccine. A word on this clone: Its matching antigen is unknown.

Whole-study results and caveats: Samples come after the peak T cell response, not at day 14. In a largely white British group with more females than males, clonal diversity was possibly underestimated. CD4 TCRs covered the whole spike, strongest at regions 160-218 and 743-854.

Some second doses came at about 4 weeks and others at about 12 weeks; these were pooled. Sequencing was performed with immunoSEQ multiplex PCR; in TCRdb, only in-frame clones are kept and a portion is missing. The sample includes 130,000 to 150,000 clones, about 86% seen only once; the top ten take around 5%. This sequence was found in an adult who received the AZD1222 COVID-19 vaccine. The starting material was peripheral blood, obtained 28 days after the second AZD1222 dose.

Here the CDR3 DNA reads TGTGCCAGCAGCCGCACTAGCGGAGGGACATACGGGGAGCTGTTTTTT. Translated: CASSRTSGGTYGELFF. This chain joins TRBV7-8 and TRBJ2-2; TRBD2 aligns across 8 bases. The CDR3 runs 16 residues. With V trimmed by 5 bases and J by 7 bases, 12 bases remained unmatched. Germline V lookup: CDR1 SGHVS, CDR2 FQNEAQ.